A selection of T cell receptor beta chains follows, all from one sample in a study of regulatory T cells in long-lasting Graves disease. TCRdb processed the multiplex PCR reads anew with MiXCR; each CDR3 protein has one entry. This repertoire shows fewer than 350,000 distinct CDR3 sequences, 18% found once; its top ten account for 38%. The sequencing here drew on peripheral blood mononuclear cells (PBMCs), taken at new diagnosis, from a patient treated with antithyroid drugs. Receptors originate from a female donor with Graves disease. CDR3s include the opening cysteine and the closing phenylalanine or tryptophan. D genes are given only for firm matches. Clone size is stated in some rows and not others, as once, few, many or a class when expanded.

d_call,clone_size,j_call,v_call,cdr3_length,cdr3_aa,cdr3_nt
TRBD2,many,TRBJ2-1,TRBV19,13,CASTRTSGLEQFF,TGTGCCAGTACCAGGACTAGCGGGCTTGAGCAGTTCTTC
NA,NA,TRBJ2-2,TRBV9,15,CASSLTAANTGELFF,TGTGCCAGCTCCTTGACGGCGGCGAACACCGGGGAGCTGTTTTTT
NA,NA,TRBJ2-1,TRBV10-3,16,CAISDTSGSSYNEQFF,TGTGCCATCAGTGATACCTCAGGGAGCTCCTACAATGAGCAGTTCTTC
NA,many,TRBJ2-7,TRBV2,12,CASIDHPYEQYF,TGTGCCAGCATCGACCATCCCTACGAGCAGTACTTC
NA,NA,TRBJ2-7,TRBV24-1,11,CATSDLNEQYF,TGTGCCACCAGTGATCTCAACGAGCAGTACTTC
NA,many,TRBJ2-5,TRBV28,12,CASSLFKETQYF,TGTGCCAGCAGTTTATTCAAAGAGACCCAGTACTTC
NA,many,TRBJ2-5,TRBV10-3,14,CAISVKGRQETQYF,TGTGCCATCAGTGTAAAGGGCCGCCAAGAGACCCAGTACTTC
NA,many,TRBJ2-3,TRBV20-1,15,CSASDREFGADTQYF,TGCAGTGCTAGTGACCGGGAGTTCGGGGCAGATACGCAGTATTTT
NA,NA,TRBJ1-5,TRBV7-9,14,CASSHETLNQPQHF,TGTGCCAGCAGCCATGAAACACTAAATCAGCCCCAGCATTTT
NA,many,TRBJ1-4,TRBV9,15,CASSEEGTRGEKLFF,TGTGCCAGCAGCGAGGAAGGGACCAGAGGGGAAAAACTGTTTTTT
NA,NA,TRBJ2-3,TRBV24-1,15,CATSDYQGGTDTQYF,TGTGCCACCAGTGATTACCAGGGAGGCACAGATACGCAGTATTTT
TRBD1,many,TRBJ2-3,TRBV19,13,CASSLDRLNPQYF,TGTGCCAGTAGCTTGGACAGGCTCAACCCGCAGTATTTT
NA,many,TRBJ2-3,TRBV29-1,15,CSVEAGQGGADTQYF,TGCAGCGTGGAAGCTGGACAGGGAGGGGCAGATACGCAGTATTTT
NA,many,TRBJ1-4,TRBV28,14,CASSLSGRSEKLFF,TGTGCCAGCAGTTTAAGTGGCAGGTCTGAAAAACTGTTTTTT
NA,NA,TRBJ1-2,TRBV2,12,CASMGDSGGYTF,TGTGCCAGCATGGGGGACTCGGGAGGCTACACCTTC
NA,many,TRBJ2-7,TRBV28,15,CASSLYGAAGYEQYF,TGTGCCAGCAGTTTATACGGGGCTGCGGGGTACGAGCAGTACTTC
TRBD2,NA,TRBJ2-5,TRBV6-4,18,CASSDGARLAGPQETQYF,TGTGCCAGCAGTGACGGGGCAAGACTAGCGGGGCCACAAGAGACCCAGTACTTC
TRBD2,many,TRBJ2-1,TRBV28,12,CAQGGRNNEQFF,TGTGCCCAGGGCGGGAGGAACAATGAGCAGTTCTTC
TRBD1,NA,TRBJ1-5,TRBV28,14,CASSLIQGDQPQHF,TGTGCCAGCAGTTTGATACAGGGGGATCAGCCCCAGCATTTT
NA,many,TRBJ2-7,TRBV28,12,CASSLVGNEQYF,TGTGCCAGCAGTTTAGTGGGCAATGAGCAGTACTTC
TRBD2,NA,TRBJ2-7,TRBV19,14,CASSIGLAGREQYF,TGTGCCAGTAGTATAGGGCTAGCGGGACGAGAGCAGTACTTC
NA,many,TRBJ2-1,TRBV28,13,CASSLPRAEEQFF,TGTGCCAGCAGTTTGCCACGTGCAGAGGAGCAGTTCTTC
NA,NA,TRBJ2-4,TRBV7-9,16,CASSPSGTQGANIQYF,TGTGCCAGCAGCCCTAGCGGTACCCAGGGGGCAAACATTCAGTACTTC
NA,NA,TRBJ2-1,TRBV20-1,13,CSASWPYYNEQFF,TGCAGTGCTAGCTGGCCTTACTACAATGAGCAGTTCTTC
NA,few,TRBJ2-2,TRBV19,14,CASTRALNTGELFF,TGTGCCAGTACAAGGGCTTTGAACACCGGGGAGCTGTTTTTT
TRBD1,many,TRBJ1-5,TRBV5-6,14,CASSSGQALRPQHF,TGTGCCAGCAGTTCCGGACAGGCCTTGCGGCCCCAGCATTTT
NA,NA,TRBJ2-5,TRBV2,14,CASSRGRSLRAQYF,TGTGCCAGCAGCCGAGGACGTAGCTTGCGAGCCCAGTACTTC
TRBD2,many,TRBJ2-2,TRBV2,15,CASSEVAGAPGELFF,TGTGCCAGCAGTGAGGTAGCGGGAGCCCCCGGGGAGCTGTTTTTT
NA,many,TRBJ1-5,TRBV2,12,CASRLDNQPQHF,TGTGCCAGCAGACTCGATAATCAGCCCCAGCATTTT
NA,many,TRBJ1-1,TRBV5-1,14,CASSLAGGLTEAFF,TGCGCCAGCAGCTTGGCCGGGGGACTCACTGAAGCTTTCTTT
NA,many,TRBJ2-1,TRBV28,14,CASSLGLSYNEQFF,TGTGCCAGCAGTTTAGGGTTGTCCTACAATGAGCAGTTCTTC
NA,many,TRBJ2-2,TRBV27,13,CASSIYPPGELFF,TGTGCCAGCAGTATCTACCCTCCCGGGGAGCTGTTTTTT
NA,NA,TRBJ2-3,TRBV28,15,CASSNRDGSADTQYF,TGTGCCAGCAGCAACAGGGATGGATCGGCAGATACGCAGTATTTT
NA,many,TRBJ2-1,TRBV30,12,CAWSRLGSEQFF,TGTGCCTGGAGTCGGCTAGGTAGCGAGCAGTTCTTC
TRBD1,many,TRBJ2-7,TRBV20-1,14,CSADKTGGSYEQYF,TGCAGTGCTGATAAAACAGGGGGTTCCTACGAGCAGTACTTC
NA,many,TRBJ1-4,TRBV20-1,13,CSARDTELGKLFF,TGCAGTGCTAGAGATACCGAATTAGGAAAACTGTTTTTT
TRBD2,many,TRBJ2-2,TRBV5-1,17,CASSLFLAGGNTGELFF,TGCGCCAGCAGCTTGTTCCTAGCGGGAGGGAACACCGGGGAGCTGTTTTTT
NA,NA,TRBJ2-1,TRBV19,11,CASSNGWEQFF,TGTGCCAGTAGTAATGGTTGGGAGCAGTTCTTC
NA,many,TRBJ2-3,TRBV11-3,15,CASSLRRRGSDTQYF,TGTGCCAGCAGCCTACGTCGCCGAGGCTCAGATACGCAGTATTTT
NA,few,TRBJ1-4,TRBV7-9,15,CASSLDGSGQEKLFF,TGTGCCAGCAGCTTAGACGGGTCAGGGCAGGAGAAACTGTTTTTT
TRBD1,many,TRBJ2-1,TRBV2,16,CASSRNRDRAYNEQFF,TGTGCCAGCAGTCGCAACCGGGACAGGGCTTACAATGAGCAGTTCTTC
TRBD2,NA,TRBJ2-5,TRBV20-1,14,CSAGTSGAQETQYF,TGCAGTGCGGGGACTAGCGGAGCCCAAGAGACCCAGTACTTC
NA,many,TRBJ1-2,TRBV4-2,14,CASSQGEGPYGYTF,TGTGCCAGCAGTCAAGGGGAGGGACCCTATGGCTACACCTTC
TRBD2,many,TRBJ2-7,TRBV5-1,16,CASSWRGSGSVYEQYF,TGCGCCAGCAGCTGGAGGGGTAGCGGGAGCGTCTACGAGCAGTACTTC
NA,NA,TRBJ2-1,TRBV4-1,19,CASSQDIAVAGWGSGEQFF,TGCGCCAGCAGCCAAGATATTGCGGTGGCGGGGTGGGGTTCTGGAGAGCAGTTCTTC
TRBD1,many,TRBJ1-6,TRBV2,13,CASSLEGTGTLHF,TGTGCCAGCAGCTTAGAAGGGACAGGGACCCTCCACTTT
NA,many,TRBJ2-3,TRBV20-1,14,CSGEGQESTDTQYF,TGCAGTGGGGAGGGACAGGAGAGCACAGATACGCAGTATTTT
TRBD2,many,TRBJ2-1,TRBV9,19,CASSASTSGLTSSYNEQFF,TGTGCCAGCAGCGCTTCGACTAGCGGCTTGACGAGCTCCTACAATGAGCAGTTCTTC
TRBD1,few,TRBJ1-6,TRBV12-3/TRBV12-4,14,CVIRTSGGESPLHF,TGTGTCATCCGAACATCAGGGGGCGAGTCACCCCTCCACTTT
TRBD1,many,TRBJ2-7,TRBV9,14,CASRDRGRAYEQYF,TGTGCCAGCAGAGACAGGGGGCGAGCCTACGAGCAGTACTTC
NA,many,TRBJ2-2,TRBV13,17,CASSSRGGITNTGELFF,TGTGCCAGCAGCTCGAGGGGGGGAATAACGAACACCGGGGAGCTGTTTTTT
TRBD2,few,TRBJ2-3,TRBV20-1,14,CSAPGGIGTDTQYF,TGCAGTGCTCCGGGAGGTATCGGCACAGATACGCAGTATTTT
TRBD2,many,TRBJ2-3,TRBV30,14,CAWSSSGVGNTQYF,TGTGCCTGGAGTTCCAGCGGGGTGGGGAATACGCAGTATTTT